These 21 T cell receptor beta chains share one sample of origin, sequenced in a study of blood T cell repertoires in COVID-19. Generated by immunoSEQ multiplex PCR, the TCRdb table keeps only in-frame clones and is missing some. The sample carries fewer than 200,000 clones, roughly 79% recorded once. Sequenced: peripheral blood. The source of these receptors is a woman aged 70-85 years with acute or convalescent COVID-19.

The chain recombines TRBV2 with TRBJ2-5; 7 bases are a match to TRBD1. The V segment lost 3 bases and the J segment 7 bases; nucleotides outside the gene matches: 20. The CDR3 is 18 amino acids. Germline-derived CDR1 and CDR2 are SNHLY and FYNNEI. The CDR3 here is CASSDLKSGQRFQRTQYF. The CDR3 coding sequence is TGTGCCAGCAGTGATTTAAAGTCGGGACAGCGATTTCAGAGGACCCAGTACTTC.

V usage is TRBV15 and J usage is TRBJ1-1, with D tentatively TRBD1 (5 bases). Germline V lookup: CDR1 LNHNV, CDR2 YYDKDF (reference sequence). The CDR3 extends over 13 amino acids. V gave up 5 bases and J gave up 0 bases, with 7 bases separating them. CDR3 sequence reads: CATSWDLNTEAFF. Here the CDR3 DNA reads TGTGCCACCAGCTGGGACTTGAACACTGAAGCTTTCTTT.

The J gene is TRBJ2-1, the V gene TRBV9; possibly TRBD2 for D (5 bases). With 5 bases removed from V and 0 bases from J, the gap between germline ends came to 12 bases. In germline, CDR1 is SGDLS, CDR2 YYNGEE. The CDR3 has 15 residues. The CDR3 here is CASSVMGSSYNEQFF. As DNA, the CDR3 is TGTGCCAGCAGTGTGATGGGGAGCTCCTACAATGAGCAGTTCTTC. The entire variable domain, with the rest obtained from reference TRBV9 and TRBJ2-1, is as follows: DSGVTQTPKHLITATGQRVTLRCSPRSGDLSVYWYQQSLDQGLQFLIQYYNGEERAKGNILERFSAQQFPDLHSELNLSSLELGDSALYFCASSVMGSSYNEQFFGPGTRLTVL.

The V gene is TRBV6-5, the J gene TRBJ2-5; 7 bases match TRBD1. Germline V gives CDR1 MNHEY, CDR2 SVGAGI. J gave up 6 bases and V 6 bases, and 10 bases lay outside the gene matches. The CDR3 has 14 residues. The CDR3 protein is CASRRGGSTQTQYF. The CDR3 nucleotides read TGTGCCAGCAGGAGAGGGGGCAGCACCCAGACCCAGTACTTC.

This rearrangement joins TRBV6-6 to TRBJ1-2, with a weak D call TRBD1 (6 bases). Trimming removed 0 bases from V and 13 bases from J, with 21 bases in between. CDR3 length: 15 residues. Germline V gene data show CDR1 as MNHNY and CDR2 as SVGAGI (reference sequence). The CDR3 loop reads CASSYSQGIGGQVTF. The DNA of the CDR3 is TGTGCCAGCAGTTACTCTCAGGGGATAGGGGGTCAGGTCACCTTC.

The genes are TRBV30 and TRBJ2-7; the match to TRBD2 covers 10 bases. The germline V gene encodes CDR1 GTSNPN and CDR2 SVGIG (reference sequence). V lost 2 bases, J lost 6 bases, and 16 bases stayed unmatched. The CDR3 covers 17 residues. CDR3 DNA: TGTGCCTGGAGTCCTCACTACCGGGCTAGCGGGAGCGGCGAGCAGTACTTC. Translating gives CAWSPHYRASGSGEQYF.

The chain joins TRBV24-1 to TRBJ1-5, with D perhaps TRBD1 (5 bases). This CDR3 contains 15 residues. Germline V gene lookup returns CDR1 KGHDR and CDR2 SFDVKD. Trimming took 9 bases from V and 3 from J, leaving 17 bases between them. CDR3 amino acids: CATRKGPWSNQPQHF. The CDR3 DNA reads as TGTGCCACCCGGAAGGGGCCCTGGTCCAATCAGCCCCAGCATTTT.

V and J are TRBV2 and TRBJ1-4; no clear D gene. The V end lost 7 bases, the J end lost 0 bases, and 9 bases lay between the germline ends. The CDR3 is 14 amino acids. Germline CDR1 SNHLY, CDR2 FYNNEI. In DNA form, the CDR3 reads TGTGCCAGCACTTCGGGTGCAACTAATGAAAAACTGTTTTTT. Translated, it gives CASTSGATNEKLFF.

This clone was seen a few times. The genes are TRBV19 and TRBJ2-3; D might be TRBD1 (6 bases). Germline CDR1 is LNHDA and CDR2 is SQIVND (reference sequence). With 3 bases removed from V and 3 bases from J, the gap between germline ends came to 10 bases. This CDR3 has 14 amino acids. The CDR3 loop is CASSISRGTDTQYF. The CDR3 region has the DNA TGTGCCAGTAGTATTAGCAGGGGTACAGATACGCAGTATTTT. The full variable domain, its missing parts supplied by reference TRBV19 and TRBJ2-3, is DGGITQSPKYLFRKEGQNVTLSCEQNLNHDAMYWYRQDPGQGLRLIYYSQIVNDFQKGDIAEGYSVSREKKESFPLTVTSAQKNPTAFYLCASSISRGTDTQYFGPGTRLTVL.

V and J are TRBV5-1 and TRBJ2-2, with 7 nucleotides matching TRBD2. CDR3 length: 17 residues. Germline lookup yields CDR1 SGHRS and CDR2 YFSETQ. With V trimmed by 3 bases and J by 3 bases, 11 bases remained unmatched. The CDR3 bases are TGCGCCAGCAGCTCTTACGGCGGGAGTGCTCACACCGGGGAGCTGTTTTTT. Its protein product is CASSSYGGSAHTGELFF. The whole variable domain, remainder taken from reference TRBV5-1 and TRBJ2-2, is KAGVTQTPRYLIKTRGQQVTLSCSPISGHRSVSWYQQTPGQGLQFLFEYFSETQRNKGNFPGRFSGRQFSNSRSEMNVSTLELGDSALYLCASSSYGGSAHTGELFFGEGSRLTVL.

The chain employs TRBV28 and TRBJ2-2; 12 nucleotides agree with TRBD2. This CDR3 region has 16 residues. After removal of 8 bases from V and 2 bases from J, the junction contained 6 bases not matched to a gene. Germline V gene sequence: CDR1 MDHEN, CDR2 SYDVKM. The CDR3 is CASGRLAGANTGELFF. CDR3 nucleotides: TGTGCCAGCGGGCGACTAGCGGGAGCAAACACCGGGGAGCTGTTTTTT.

V is TRBV29-1 and J is TRBJ2-1; D perhaps matches TRBD1 (7 bases). This CDR3 is built from 14 residues. Trimming took 6 bases from V and 3 from J, leaving 15 bases between them. Per the germline V gene, CDR1 is SQVTM and CDR2 is ANQGSEA. CDR3 in amino acids: CSVRIRGVYNEQFF. The CDR3, as DNA: TGCAGCGTCCGAATCAGGGGGGTCTACAATGAGCAGTTCTTC.

This chain links TRBV2 with TRBJ2-7; 7 nucleotides line up with TRBD1. CDR1 and CDR2 from the germline V gene are SNHLY and FYNNEI. The CDR3 extends over 14 amino acids. The V and J ends lost 1 base and 5 bases, in that order; junction bases with no gene match: 5. The CDR3 sequence is CASSEERGPNEQYF. CDR3 nucleotides: TGTGCCAGCAGTGAAGAGAGGGGGCCGAACGAGCAGTACTTC.

In its sample, this clone was seen once. This chain uses TRBV28 with TRBJ2-7, with 7 positions matching TRBD2. The CDR3 runs to 13 residues. V gave up 8 bases and J gave up 4 bases; unmatched junction bases: 8. The germline CDR1 and CDR2 sequences are MDHEN and SYDVKM. CDR3 DNA: TGTGCCAGCGTTCCCCGCGGGAGTTACGAGCAGTACTTC. Encoded protein: CASVPRGSYEQYF. Drawing the rest from reference TRBV28 and TRBJ2-7, the complete variable domain is DVKVTQSSRYLVKRTGEKVFLECVQDMDHENMFWYRQDPGLGLRLIYFSYDVKMKEKGDIPEGYSVSREKKERFSLILESASTNQTSMYLCASVPRGSYEQYFGPGTRLTVT.

On this clone itself: Germline and junction disagree at one end, which may indicate a read error. V gene TRBV7-9 combines with J gene TRBJ1-3; D might be TRBD1 (6 bases). CDR1 and CDR2 from the germline V gene are SEHNR and FQNEAQ (reference sequence). The CDR3 spans 12 residues. The CDR3 here is CASSLDLRDTDF. The CDR3 nucleotides are TGTGCCAGCAGCTTAGATCTACGGGACACGGATTTT.

The J gene is TRBJ2-7, the V gene TRBV5-8, with TRBD1 matching 10 bases. Germline CDR1 is SGHTS and CDR2 is YDEGEE. Trimming at V came to 4 bases and at J to 6 bases, leaving 13 bases not matched to a gene. This CDR3 is 16 amino acids long. The CDR3 region has the DNA TGTGCCAGCAGCCCGGGACCGGGACAGGGGACGGGCGAGCAGTACTTC. Its protein is CASSPGPGQGTGEQYF.

This clone was recorded many times. This chain links TRBV10-3 with TRBJ2-7, with 7 positions matching TRBD1. The CDR3 runs to 15 residues. Germline-derived CDR1 and CDR2 are ENHRY and SYGVKD. Trimming at V came to 4 bases and at J to 0 bases, leaving 6 bases not matched to a gene. The chain's CDR3 is CAISGRQGPSYEQYF. The DNA for the CDR3 is TGTGCCATCAGTGGGAGACAGGGTCCCTCCTACGAGCAGTACTTC.

The chain couples TRBV6-4 to TRBJ2-1; 9 bases agree with TRBD1. V lost 5 bases and J lost 6; bases outside the gene matches: 8. The length of the CDR3 is 15 residues. Germline CDR1 reads MRHNA; CDR2 reads SNTAGT. The CDR3 spells CASSSGTGIGNEQFF. In nucleotides, the CDR3 is TGTGCCAGCAGTTCCGGGACAGGGATAGGCAATGAGCAGTTCTTC.

The gene calls are TRBV7-3 and TRBJ2-2; 7 positions match TRBD2. V shed 4 bases and J 1 base; nucleotides not matched to a gene: 6. The CDR3 has 16 residues. CDR1 SGHTA and CDR2 FQGTGA come from the germline V gene. CDR3 sequence reads: CASSYLPGGNTGELFF. In DNA, the CDR3 is TGTGCCAGCAGCTACCTCCCGGGAGGGAACACCGGGGAGCTGTTTTTT.

The chain combines TRBV7-6 with TRBJ2-1; D might be TRBD1 (5 bases). Germline CDR1 SGHVS, CDR2 FNYEAQ. The CDR3 runs to 16 residues. V lost 5 bases to trimming and J lost 6 bases, with 20 bases between them. CDR3 in DNA: TGTGCCAGCAGCCGTGACCTAGGGGAATACCCCAATGAGCAGTTCTTC. Translating it yields CASSRDLGEYPNEQFF.

The chain recombines TRBV28 with TRBJ1-5; D unclear. Trimming shortened V by 3 bases and J by 0 bases, and 9 bases separated the two germline ends. Germline V CDR1 and CDR2: MDHEN, SYDVKM. This CDR3 spans 15 amino acids. The CDR3 spells CASSFGQNSNQPQHF. The CDR3 DNA reads as TGTGCCAGCAGTTTTGGCCAGAATAGCAATCAGCCCCAGCATTTT.